The entry below describes one T cell receptor beta chain. Antigen: not known. A read error may explain this, as a much larger clone is one base away. The data derive from a study of early T cells in non-severe SARS-CoV-2 infection. The library protocol tagged individual cDNA molecules with unique molecular identifiers. TCRdb recomputed calls from the 5' RACE reads with MiXCR, one row per CDR3 protein. The sample holds 86,000 or so distinct CDR3 sequences; 6% to 7% are singletons and the top ten take 7.8%. Study observations and caveats: Private and CD4 specificities were missed by VDJdb matching, which favored anti-spike CD8 responses.

Germline assignment: CDR1 SGHRS and CDR2 YFSETQ. There are 16 residues in the CDR3. Trimming stripped 1 base from V and 7 bases from J, with 15 bases between. The source of this sequence is an adult who was a healthcare worker with PCR-confirmed SARS-CoV-2 infection or an uninfected control (not recorded which). Specimen: whole blood. The V and J genes are TRBV5-1 and TRBJ1-6, with no clear D. Here the CDR3 reads CASSLRPFSQNSPLHF. Written as DNA, the CDR3 is TGCGCCAGCAGCTTGCGGCCCTTCAGCCAGAATTCACCCCTCCACTTT.